The clone carrying this T cell receptor (beta chain) was observed a few times. The data stem from a study of blood T cells in healthy people across ages. Sample-barcoded 5' priming and a J-beta primer mix drove a second PCR of 7 to 11 cycles. Every sample gave at least 2.5 million paired-end reads containing CDR3. TCRdb passed the 5' RACE reads through MiXCR, listing each CDR3 protein once. The top ten hold around 7.7% of the sample, which has some 1.7 million distinct CDR3 sequences, approximately 30% seen once. CDR1 and CDR2 (germline): WSHSY, SAAADI. V lost 8 bases and J 7 bases, leaving 25 bases between the germline ends. This CDR3 has 16 amino acids.

Source material: blood. This rearrangement joins TRBV10-2 to TRBJ2-3; D possibly corresponds to TRBD1 (5 bases). The TCR sequence derives from a woman aged 30 to 39 in good health. Here the CDR3 DNA reads TGCGCCAGCGACGATTCGGTCACACGAGACAGATATACGCAGTATTTT. This encodes CASDDSVTRDRYTQYF.